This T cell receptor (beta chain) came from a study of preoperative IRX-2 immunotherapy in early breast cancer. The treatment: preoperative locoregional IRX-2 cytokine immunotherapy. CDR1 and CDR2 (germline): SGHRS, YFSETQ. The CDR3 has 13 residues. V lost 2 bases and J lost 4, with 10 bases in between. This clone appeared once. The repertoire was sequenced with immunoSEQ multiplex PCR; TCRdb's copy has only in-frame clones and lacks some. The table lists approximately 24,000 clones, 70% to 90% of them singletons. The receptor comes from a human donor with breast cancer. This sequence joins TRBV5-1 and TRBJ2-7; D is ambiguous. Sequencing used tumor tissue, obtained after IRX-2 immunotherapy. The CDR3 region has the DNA TGCGCCAGCAGCTTACGGATGGGGTACGAGCAGTACGTC. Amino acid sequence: CASSLRMGYEQYV.